This TCR beta chain is drawn from a study of T cell repertoires in cytomegalovirus infection. TCRdb redid the calling of the reads with MiXCR, one entry per CDR3 protein. This sample yields roughly 860,000 distinct CDR3 sequences, of which about 33% are seen a single time; 9.5% to 15% belongs to the top ten. This clonotype was detected only a few times. Antigen specificity is unknown. The CDR3 totals 18 residues. Germline V gives CDR1 MDHEN, CDR2 SYDVKM. Between the trimmed V and J ends, which lost 3 bases and 5 bases, there was a span of 25 bases. The starting material was cultured CD8+ T cells from PBMCs, obtained from culture after CMV antigen stimulation. V and J are TRBV28 and TRBJ1-1, with a weak D call TRBD1 (6 bases). This sequence originates from a human donor in good health (CMV status not recorded). Some clones in this sample may be carry-over from other donors' samples. DNA for the CDR3: TGTGCCAGCAGTTTTAAAGGGGGGGAAGTTTTCCGGGGTACTGAAGCTTTCTTT. It yields the protein CASSFKGGEVFRGTEAFF. Full variable domain (missing parts from reference TRBV28 and TRBJ1-1): DVKVTQSSRYLVKRTGEKVFLECVQDMDHENMFWYRQDPGLGLRLIYFSYDVKMKEKGDIPEGYSVSREKKERFSLILESASTNQTSMYLCASSFKGGEVFRGTEAFFGQGTRLTVV.